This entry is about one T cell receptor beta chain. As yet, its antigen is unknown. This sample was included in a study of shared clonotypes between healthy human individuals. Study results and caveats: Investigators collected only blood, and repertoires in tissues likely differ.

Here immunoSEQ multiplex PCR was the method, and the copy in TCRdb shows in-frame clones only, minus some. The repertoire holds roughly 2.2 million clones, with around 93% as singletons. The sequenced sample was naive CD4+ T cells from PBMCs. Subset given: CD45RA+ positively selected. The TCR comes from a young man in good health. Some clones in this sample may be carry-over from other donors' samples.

The CDR3 bases are TGCAGTGCTACACCCTTAGCTTTCTTT. As protein: CSATPLAFF. The V gene is TRBV20-1, the J gene TRBJ1-1; D not resolved. Germline CDR1 DFQATT, CDR2 SNEGSKA (reference sequence). The length of the CDR3 is 9 residues. With 4 bases removed from V and 10 bases from J, the gap between germline ends came to 7 bases.